This T cell receptor (beta chain) was observed in a study of tumor and adjacent non-tumor tissue in lung cancer. Across the whole study: The cohort had about a dozen adenocarcinoma, a couple of squamous cell and 1 small cell patients.

Notes on this clonotype: At one end, the junction sequence differs from germline, possibly due to a read error.

Per germline, CDR1 SQVTM and CDR2 ANQGSEA. This CDR3 is built from 12 residues. This sample's RNA came from whole unsorted tissue. Distant lung tissue was collected more than 3 cm away from the tumor edge. TCRbeta libraries were built with three rounds of nested PCR, modified from ARM-PCR. MiXCR, applied by TCRdb to the multiplex PCR reads, yields one record per CDR3 protein. The table has over 35,000 distinct CDR3 sequences, less than 65% seen once; the top ten hold roughly 44%. Input material: distant non-tumor lung tissue. This receptor was identified in a man aged 45-65 years with non-small cell lung cancer. The genes are TRBV29-1 and TRBJ2-7; D remains unclear. The CDR3 DNA reads TGCAGCGTTTGGGTCAGCTTGGACGAGGAGTACTTC. This encodes CSVWVSLDEEYF.